This T cell receptor (beta chain) was sequenced in a study of blood T cell repertoires in COVID-19. The CDR3 covers 15 residues. The J segment lost 7 bases and the V segment lost 5 bases, leaving 10 bases of the junction unmatched. Germline V CDR1 and CDR2: SGHAT, FQDESV (reference sequence). In its sample, this clone was seen a few times. Using immunoSEQ multiplex PCR, the repertoire was profiled, and TCRdb retains in-frame clones only, with some absent. The sample contains 60,000 to 70,000 clones, 85% to 90% of which appear only once. Sequencing input: peripheral blood. The sequence was collected from a woman aged 80 or older with active COVID-19. This chain joins TRBV11-1 and TRBJ2-7; 11 nucleotides line up with TRBD2. CDR3: CASSHSGGAPGEQYF. The CDR3 nucleotides are TGTGCCAGCAGCCATAGCGGGGGGGCTCCCGGGGAGCAGTACTTC.